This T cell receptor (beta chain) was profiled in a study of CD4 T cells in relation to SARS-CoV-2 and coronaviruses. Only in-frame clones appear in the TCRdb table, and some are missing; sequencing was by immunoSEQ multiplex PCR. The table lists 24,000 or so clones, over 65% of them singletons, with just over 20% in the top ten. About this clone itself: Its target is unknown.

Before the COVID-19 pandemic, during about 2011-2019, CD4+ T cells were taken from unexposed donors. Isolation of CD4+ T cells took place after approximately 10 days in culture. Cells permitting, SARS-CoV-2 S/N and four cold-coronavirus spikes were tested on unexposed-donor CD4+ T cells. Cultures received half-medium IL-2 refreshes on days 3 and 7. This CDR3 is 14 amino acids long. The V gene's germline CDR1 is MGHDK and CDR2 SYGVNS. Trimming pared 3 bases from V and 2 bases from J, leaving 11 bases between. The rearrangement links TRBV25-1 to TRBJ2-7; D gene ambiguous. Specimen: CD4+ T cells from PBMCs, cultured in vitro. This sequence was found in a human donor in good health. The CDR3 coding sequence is TGTGCCAGCAGTGATCCTAGGTTTACCTACGAGCAGTACTTC. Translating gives CASSDPRFTYEQYF.